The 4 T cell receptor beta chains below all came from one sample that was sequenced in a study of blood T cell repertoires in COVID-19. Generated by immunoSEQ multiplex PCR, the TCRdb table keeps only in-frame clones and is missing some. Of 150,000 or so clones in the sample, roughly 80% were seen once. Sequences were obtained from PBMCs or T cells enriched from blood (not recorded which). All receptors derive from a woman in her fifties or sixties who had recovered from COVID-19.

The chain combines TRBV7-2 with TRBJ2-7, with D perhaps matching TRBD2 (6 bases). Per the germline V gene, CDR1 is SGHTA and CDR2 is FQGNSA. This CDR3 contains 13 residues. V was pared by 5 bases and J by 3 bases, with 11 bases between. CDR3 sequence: CASSGGTLYEQYF. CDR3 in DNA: TGTGCCAGCAGCGGGGGGACTCTCTACGAGCAGTACTTC.

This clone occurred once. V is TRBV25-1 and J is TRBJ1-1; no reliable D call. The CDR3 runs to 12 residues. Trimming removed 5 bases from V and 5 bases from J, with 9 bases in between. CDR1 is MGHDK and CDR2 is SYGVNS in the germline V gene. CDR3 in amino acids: CASSSLRTEAFF. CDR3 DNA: TGTGCCAGCAGTTCCCTCCGGACTGAAGCTTTCTTT. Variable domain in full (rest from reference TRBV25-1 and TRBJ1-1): EADIYQTPRYLVIGTGKKITLECSQTMGHDKMYWYQQDPGMELHLIHYSYGVNSTEKGDLSSESTVSRIRTEHFPLTLESARPSHTSQYLCASSSLRTEAFFGQGTRLTVV.

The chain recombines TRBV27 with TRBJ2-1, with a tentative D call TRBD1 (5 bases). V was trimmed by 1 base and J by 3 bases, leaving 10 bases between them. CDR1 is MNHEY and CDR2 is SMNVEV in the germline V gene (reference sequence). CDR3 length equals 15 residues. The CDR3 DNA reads TGTGCCAGCAGTTTATGGCAGGGCCTCTACAATGAGCAGTTCTTC. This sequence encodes CASSLWQGLYNEQFF.

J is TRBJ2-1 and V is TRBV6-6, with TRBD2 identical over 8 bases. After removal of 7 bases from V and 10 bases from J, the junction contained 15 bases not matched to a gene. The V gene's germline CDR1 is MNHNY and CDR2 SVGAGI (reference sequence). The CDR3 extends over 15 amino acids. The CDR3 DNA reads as TGTGCCAGCATACCCGGGACTAGAAGTTTGGAAGAGCAGTTCTTC. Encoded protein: CASIPGTRSLEEQFF.